A selection of T cell receptor beta chains follows, all from one sample in a study of T-cell reconstitution after alpha-beta-depleted transplantation in children. TCRdb itself ran the PCR reads through MiXCR, one entry per CDR3 protein. This table has over 85,000 distinct CDR3 sequences, approximately 6% appearing once. Sequencing used PBMCs, mostly from graft donor cells, obtained 60 days after TCRalphabeta/CD19-depleted stem cell transplant. The receptors shown here come from a female patient aged 2-9 years who had a stem cell transplant for Fanconi anemia, so the T cells may come from the graft donor. Both conserved end residues are part of each CDR3.

v_gene,CDR3aa
TRBV6-1,CASSDFGFDRFSRQFF
TRBV5-1,CASSYGDGTSTDTQYF
TRBV28,CASTSYATNEKLFF
TRBV12-3/TRBV12-4,CASSLLHPNTEAFF
TRBV29-1,CSVEGPIGVTDSYEQYF
TRBV11-2,CASSLERGLLFRHQQFF
TRBV20-1,CSARLTGIDTQYF
TRBV7-9,CASSFASGGTGELFF
TRBV12-3/TRBV12-4,CASSLVSGFTDTQYF
TRBV20-1,CSARHGTSGGNNEQFF
TRBV6-1,CASSEEGTGAYEQYF
TRBV20-1,CSARAGLAGHSSYEQYF
TRBV5-1,CASSLSRDYNEQFF
TRBV5-4,CASSRSAGALYEQYF
TRBV7-2,CASSLRGAAGPYNEQFF
TRBV7-9,CASSVSQETQYF
TRBV28,CASSLFQGAGYEQYF
TRBV3-1,CASSHVRPGLVAETQYF
TRBV7-2,CASSSTRGTQYF
TRBV29-1,CSVGGSGYYEQYF
TRBV6-6,CASSYRGHEKLFF
TRBV2,CASSESGRTTEAFF
TRBV29-1,CSVGRAYEQYF
TRBV7-8,CASSLAGLGGTEAFF
TRBV20-1,CSGRDVPGANVLTF
TRBV7-9,CASSLDSGTEAFF
TRBV7-6,CASSLQSGANVLTF
TRBV7-3,CASSSPLISEQFF
TRBV12-3/TRBV12-4,CASSLRGSGNSPLHF
TRBV7-9,CASSHRGSYEQYF
TRBV7-9,CASSFFSGDTDTQYF
TRBV12-3/TRBV12-4,CASSRRGGQGELFF
TRBV7-4,CASSLGGALYNEQFF
TRBV28,CASSFWLFTTGPGAFF
TRBV7-9,CASSLHGNQPQHF
TRBV6-1,CASSAAPGAGGDGYTF
TRBV7-9,CASSLVVGTRNYNEQFF
TRBV20-1,CSARGGPGELFF
TRBV4-1,CASSLREGGELFF
TRBV6-5,CASSLRPLHPPDTQYF